Sequencing of this T cell receptor beta chain was carried out in a study of cytomegalovirus exposure and HLA in healthy donors. Study overall: Among roughly 180 million T cells, an earlier analysis found 117 million unique TCR beta sequences.

In this sample, this clone turned up a few times. Its specificity is unknown. As for the donors, each was a healthy bone marrow donor. PCR involved 60 Vbeta and 13 Jbeta primers. Assay used: immunoSEQ multiplex PCR; TCRdb lists only in-frame clones, some missing. The table records about 140,000 clones, around 57% of them present only once. Germline CDR1 is MNHNS and CDR2 is SASEGT. The CDR3 is made up of 15 amino acids. V lost 6 bases to trimming and J lost 7 bases; unmatched junction nucleotides: 9. Study results and limitations: Immune exposure information available was restricted to CMV serostatus. Later examination showed HLA-associated TCR beta chains had greater clonal expansion than equally common others.

This chain connects TRBV6-1 to TRBJ1-5; TRBD1 matches 10 bases. The TCR originated in a male donor in good health and CMV-seronegative. The sequenced material came from PBMCs. The CDR3 nucleotides are TGTGCCAGCAGATCCGGACAGGGGGTATGGCAGCCCCAGCATTTT. Amino acid sequence: CASRSGQGVWQPQHF.